What follows are 3 T cell receptor beta chains derived from one specimen sequenced in a study of PD-L1 blockade in urothelial cancer. The time point is: pretreatment peripheral blood. Sequencing was performed with immunoSEQ multiplex PCR; in TCRdb, only in-frame clones are kept and a portion is missing. The data contain 95,000 or so clones, around 87% of them seen just once; the ten biggest clones take up 2% to 2.5%. Source: PBMCs, taken around atezolizumab (anti-PD-L1) treatment. The source of these receptors is a man aged 60 to 69 with urothelial cancer.

In this sample, this clone turned up once. The gene calls are TRBV25-1 and TRBJ1-4; the match to TRBD1 covers 9 bases. The length of the CDR3 is 14 residues. Germline CDR1 is MGHDK and CDR2 is SYGVNS. V shed 3 bases and J 9 bases; nucleotides not matched to a gene: 5. CDR3 coding DNA: TGTGCCAGCAGTGAGTCGGGACAGGGAAAAAAACTGTTTTTT. Its translation: CASSESGQGKKLFF.

CDR3 DNA: TGTGCTAGTGGTTTTGGCCACATTCAGTACTTC. This gives the protein CASGFGHIQYF. This sequence joins TRBV12-5 and TRBJ2-4; D is undetermined. Trimming left V 3 bases short and J 8 bases short, with 5 bases between. CDR3 size: 11 residues. CDR1 and CDR2 (germline): LGHNT, FRNRAP.

The rearrangement joins TRBV7-2 to TRBJ2-1, with 10 bases fitting TRBD2. Unmatched junction bases numbered 5, after V lost 5 bases and J lost 4 bases. This CDR3 has 15 amino acids. CDR1 SGHTA and CDR2 FQGNSA come from the germline V gene. The CDR3 sequence: CASSKRTSGYNEQFF. The CDR3 bases are TGTGCCAGCAGCAAACGGACTAGCGGATACAATGAGCAGTTCTTC.